This T cell receptor (beta chain) was retrieved from a study of shared clonotypes between healthy human individuals. Study background: CD4 naive and memory got three plates each, CD8 naive two, CD8 memory one. Findings and caveats of the study: Generally, naive subsets (rather than memory subsets) showed larger estimated richness.

Deletions cut 0 bases from V and 6 bases from J, with 12 bases between. The length of the CDR3 is 15 residues. Germline-derived CDR1 and CDR2 are LGHNA and YSLEER. Assay: immunoSEQ multiplex PCR; the TCRdb copy retains only in-frame clones and omits some. Of roughly 1,100,000 clones listed, more than 65% are singletons. Worth noting for this clone: The antigen is not known.

Sequencing was done on a sample of memory CD4+ T cells sorted from blood. Subset of the sample: CD45RA-negative fraction. The chain joins TRBV4-3 to TRBJ1-5; D gene unclear. The TCR originated in a young man in good health. The CDR3 protein is CASSQDPGPGQPQHF. CDR3 nucleotide sequence: TGCGCCAGCAGCCAAGACCCCGGTCCCGGTCAGCCCCAGCATTTT.